This T cell receptor (beta chain) was captured in a study of blood T cell repertoires in COVID-19. About the study: Material from acute and convalescent COVID-19 was sourced from the United States, Italy and Spain.

Authors' data handling: Estimated nucleated cell counts came from reference gene primer amplification. The repertoire was sequenced with immunoSEQ multiplex PCR; TCRdb's copy has only in-frame clones and lacks some. The V and J calls and clone size were taken over from that table, and D and trimming were inferred from the DNA. This sample has about 230,000 clones, with 83% found just once. Seattle cases were enrolled at active infection and followed longitudinally. The clonotype comes from a woman aged 25 to 45 with COVID-19, enrolled during active disease. The sequencing input was peripheral blood.

The CDR3 reads CASTSLGGTGELFF. The CDR3 region has the DNA TGCGCCAGCACCTCTTTGGGGGGCACCGGGGAGCTGTTTTTT. The chain uses TRBV5-1 and TRBJ2-2; tentatively, D is TRBD2 (6 bases). Germline V gene lookup returns CDR1 SGHRS and CDR2 YFSETQ. This CDR3 comprises 14 residues. Trimming pared 6 bases from V and 4 bases from J, leaving 13 bases between.